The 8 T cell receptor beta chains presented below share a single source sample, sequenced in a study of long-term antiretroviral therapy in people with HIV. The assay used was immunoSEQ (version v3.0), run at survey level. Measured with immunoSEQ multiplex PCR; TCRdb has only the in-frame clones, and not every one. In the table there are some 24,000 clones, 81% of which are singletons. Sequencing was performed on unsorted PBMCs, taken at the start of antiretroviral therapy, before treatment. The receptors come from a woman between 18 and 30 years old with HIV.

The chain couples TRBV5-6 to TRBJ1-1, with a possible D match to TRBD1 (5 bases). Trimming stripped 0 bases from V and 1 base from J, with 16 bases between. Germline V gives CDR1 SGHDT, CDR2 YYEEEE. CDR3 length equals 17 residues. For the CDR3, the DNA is TGTGCCAGCAGCTTGGGGGGAATTACAGGTGCGAACACTGAAGCTTTCTTT. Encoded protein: CASSLGGITGANTEAFF.

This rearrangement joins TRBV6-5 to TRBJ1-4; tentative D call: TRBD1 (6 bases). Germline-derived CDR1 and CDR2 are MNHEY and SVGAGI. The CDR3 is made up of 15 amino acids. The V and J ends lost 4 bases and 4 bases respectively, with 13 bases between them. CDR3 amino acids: CASSSQGILNEKLFF. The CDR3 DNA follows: TGTGCCAGCAGTTCTCAGGGGATCCTTAATGAAAAACTGTTTTTT.

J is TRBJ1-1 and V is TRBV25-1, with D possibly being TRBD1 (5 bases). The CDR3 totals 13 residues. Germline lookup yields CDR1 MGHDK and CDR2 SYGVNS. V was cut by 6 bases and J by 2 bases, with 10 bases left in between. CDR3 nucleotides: TGTGCCAGCAGCGCAGGGTCTAACACTGAAGCTTTCTTT. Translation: CASSAGSNTEAFF.

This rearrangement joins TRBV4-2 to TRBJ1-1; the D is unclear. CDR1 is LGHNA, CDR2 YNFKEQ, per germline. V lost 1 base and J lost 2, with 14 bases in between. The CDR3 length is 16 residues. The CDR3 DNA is TGTGCCAGCAGCCAAGGTTTCGGGGATCCTAACACTGAAGCTTTCTTT. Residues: CASSQGFGDPNTEAFF.

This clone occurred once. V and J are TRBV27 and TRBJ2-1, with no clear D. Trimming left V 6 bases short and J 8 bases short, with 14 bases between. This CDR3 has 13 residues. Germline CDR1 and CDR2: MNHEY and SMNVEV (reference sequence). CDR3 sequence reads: CASRIRSVDEQFF. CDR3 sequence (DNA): TGTGCCAGCAGGATCAGGAGCGTCGATGAGCAGTTCTTC.

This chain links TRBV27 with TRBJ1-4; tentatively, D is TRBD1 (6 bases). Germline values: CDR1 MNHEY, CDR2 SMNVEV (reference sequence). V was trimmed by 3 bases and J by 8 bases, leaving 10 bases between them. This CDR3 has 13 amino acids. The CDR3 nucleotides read TGTGCCAGCAGTTTCAGGGGATGGGAAAAACTGTTTTTT. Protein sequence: CASSFRGWEKLFF.

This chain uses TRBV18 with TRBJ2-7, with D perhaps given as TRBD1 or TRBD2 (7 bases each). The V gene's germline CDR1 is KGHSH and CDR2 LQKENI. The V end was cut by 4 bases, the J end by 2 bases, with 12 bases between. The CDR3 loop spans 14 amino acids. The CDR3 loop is CASSQTGRAYEQYF. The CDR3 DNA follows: TGTGCCAGCTCACAGACAGGGAGGGCCTACGAGCAGTACTTC.

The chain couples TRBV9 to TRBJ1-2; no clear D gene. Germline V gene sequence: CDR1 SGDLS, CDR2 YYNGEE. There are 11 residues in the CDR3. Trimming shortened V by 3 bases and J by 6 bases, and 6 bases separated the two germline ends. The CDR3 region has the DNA TGTGCCAGCAGCGCCCCTGATGGCTACACCTTC. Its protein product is CASSAPDGYTF.